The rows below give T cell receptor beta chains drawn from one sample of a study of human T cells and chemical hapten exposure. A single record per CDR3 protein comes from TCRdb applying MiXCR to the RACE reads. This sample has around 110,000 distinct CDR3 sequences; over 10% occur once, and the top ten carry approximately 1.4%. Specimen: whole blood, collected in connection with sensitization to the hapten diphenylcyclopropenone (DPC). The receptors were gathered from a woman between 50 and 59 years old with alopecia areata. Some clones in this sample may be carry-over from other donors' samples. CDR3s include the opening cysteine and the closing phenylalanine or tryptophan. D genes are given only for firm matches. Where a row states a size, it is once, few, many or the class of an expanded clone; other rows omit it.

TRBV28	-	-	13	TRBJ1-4	TGTGCCACTTTGGACCCGGGAGGTGAAAAACTGTTTTTT	CATLDPGGEKLFF
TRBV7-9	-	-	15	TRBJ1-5	TGTGCCAGCAGCCCCCCTGGCGCCGGTGATCAGCCCCAGCATTTT	CASSPPGAGDQPQHF
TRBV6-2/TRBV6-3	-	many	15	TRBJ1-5	TGTGCCAGCAGTAAGAATCCAGATAGCAATCAGCCCCAGCATTTT	CASSKNPDSNQPQHF
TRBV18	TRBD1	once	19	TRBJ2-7	TGTGCCAGCTCTCTCGGTAGGACAGGGTACTCCAAAGGCTCCCACGAGCAGTACTTC	CASSLGRTGYSKGSHEQYF
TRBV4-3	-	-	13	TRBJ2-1	TGCGCCAGCAGCCAATCCCGGAGCAATGAGCAGTTCTTC	CASSQSRSNEQFF
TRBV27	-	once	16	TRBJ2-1	TGTGCCAGCAGTCCTAGGGGGGGGCGGGCCTACAATGAGCAGTTCTTC	CASSPRGGRAYNEQFF
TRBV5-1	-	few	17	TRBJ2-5	TGCGCCAGCAGTTGGGGATGGAGACACCCGTACCAAGAGACCCAGTACTTC	CASSWGWRHPYQETQYF
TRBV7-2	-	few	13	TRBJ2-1	TGTGCCAGCAGCTGGAGCTCCTACAATGAGCAGTTCTTC	CASSWSSYNEQFF
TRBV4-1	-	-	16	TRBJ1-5	TGCGCCAGCAGCCACCTCCCAGGGCAGGGTTCTTCAGCCCAGCATTTT	CASSHLPGQGSSAQHF
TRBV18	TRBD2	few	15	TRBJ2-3	TGTGCCAGCTCACTGCTAGCGGGCCGCACAGATACGCAGTATTTT	CASSLLAGRTDTQYF
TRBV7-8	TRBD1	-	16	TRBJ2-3	TGTGCCAGCAGCTTAGATACAGGACAGGGTACCGATACGCAGTATTTT	CASSLDTGQGTDTQYF
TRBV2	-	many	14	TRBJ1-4	TGTGCCAGCACACCGGGTTGGTCCAATGAAAAACTGTTTTTT	CASTPGWSNEKLFF
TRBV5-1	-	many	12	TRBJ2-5	TGCGCCAGCAGCTTGGAACAAGAGACCCAGTACTTC	CASSLEQETQYF